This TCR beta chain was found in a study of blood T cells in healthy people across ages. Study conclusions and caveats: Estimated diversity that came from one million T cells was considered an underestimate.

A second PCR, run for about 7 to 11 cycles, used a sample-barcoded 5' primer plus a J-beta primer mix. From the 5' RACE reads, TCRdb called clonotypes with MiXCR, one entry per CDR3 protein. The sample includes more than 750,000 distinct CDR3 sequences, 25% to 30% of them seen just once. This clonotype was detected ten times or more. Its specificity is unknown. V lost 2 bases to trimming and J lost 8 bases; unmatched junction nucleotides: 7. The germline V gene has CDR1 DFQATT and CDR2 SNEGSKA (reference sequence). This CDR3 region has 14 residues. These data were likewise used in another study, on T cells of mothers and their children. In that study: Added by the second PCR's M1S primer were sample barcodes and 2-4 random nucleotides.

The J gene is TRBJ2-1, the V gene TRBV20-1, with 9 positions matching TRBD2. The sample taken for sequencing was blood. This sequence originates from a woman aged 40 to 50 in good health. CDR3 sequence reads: CSARKGGGAYEQFF. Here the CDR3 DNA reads TGCAGTGCTAGAAAGGGCGGGGGGGCCTATGAGCAGTTCTTC.